Below, 2 T cell receptor beta chains from the same sample are listed, as sequenced in a study of blood T cell repertoires in COVID-19 (dated by TCRdb to the early 2020s). Receptor libraries were prepared by the immunoSEQ multiplex PCR assay. The table comes from immuneACCESS by way of TCRdb, which keeps in-frame sequences with V and J called. Part of the clones is missing from these tables; in studies checked, under half for an unresolved V gene and the rest for unknown reasons. The sample includes under 250,000 clones, with about four fifths observed a single time. The ten largest clones take up around 2% of the sample. Sequenced input: PBMCs or T cells enriched from blood (not recorded which). The source of these receptors is a man aged 55 to 70 who had recovered from COVID-19.

The chain is built from TRBV5-5 and TRBJ1-2, with D possibly TRBD1 on 5 matching bases. Per germline, CDR1 SGHKS and CDR2 YYEKEE (reference sequence). V was trimmed by 4 bases and J by 4 bases, leaving 11 bases between them. The CDR3 runs to 13 residues. This chain's CDR3 is CASSPGLIYGYTF. The CDR3 DNA follows: TGTGCCAGCAGCCCGGGACTGATCTATGGCTACACCTTC.

The CDR3 loop is CASSDSPAGFGTFF. The CDR3 nucleotides are TGTGCCAGCAGTGACTCGCCGGCAGGGTTTGGGACTTTCTTT. The rearrangement joins TRBV6-4 to TRBJ1-1; D is perhaps TRBD1 (5 bases). The germline V gene has CDR1 MRHNA and CDR2 SNTAGT. CDR3 length equals 14 residues. Between the trimmed V and J ends, which lost 0 bases and 12 bases, there was a span of 17 bases.